A selection of T cell receptor beta chains follows, all from one sample in a study of CD8 T cells in Susac syndrome. From the immunoSEQ multiplex PCR reads, TCRdb called clonotypes with MiXCR, one entry per CDR3 protein. The sample shows fewer than 350,000 distinct CDR3 sequences, over 75% of them seen only once. The sample was CD8+ T cells from PBMCs. These receptors were obtained from a human donor with multiple sclerosis. The CDR3 runs from the conserved cysteine through the conserved F or W. D genes are given only for firm matches. Only some rows state a clone size, as once, few, many or a class for expanded clones.

d_call j_call v_call clone_size cdr3_aa cdr3_nt
TRBD1 TRBJ2-3 TRBV15 - CATSREYRDRVADTQYF TGTGCCACCAGCAGAGAATATCGGGACAGGGTCGCAGATACGCAGTATTTT
- TRBJ2-4 TRBV27 - CASSRGETKNIQYF TGTGCCAGCAGTCGGGGAGAGACCAAAAACATTCAGTACTTC
TRBD1 TRBJ2-7 TRBV4-3 - CASSQDLRGGLAREQYF TGCGCCAGCAGCCAAGATCTTCGAGGGGGCCTAGCCCGGGAGCAGTACTTC
TRBD2 TRBJ2-2 TRBV30 - CAWSVPAGGPDGELFF TGTGCCTGGAGTGTACCTGCGGGAGGGCCCGACGGGGAGCTGTTTTTT
- TRBJ2-5 TRBV28 - CASSTPDGNQETQYF TGTGCCAGCAGCACCCCGGACGGTAACCAAGAGACCCAGTACTTC
- TRBJ1-5 TRBV28 - CASSSVRGGQPQHF TGTGCCAGCAGTTCCGTACGAGGGGGACAGCCCCAGCATTTT
TRBD2 TRBJ2-1 TRBV28 - CASSSPTSPEQFF TGTGCCAGCAGTTCCCCGACTAGCCCTGAGCAGTTCTTC
- TRBJ2-3 TRBV6-2/TRBV6-3 - CASSYFIPYAGTSDTQYF TGTGCCAGCAGTTACTTCATCCCATATGCGGGAACATCAGATACGCAGTATTTT
- TRBJ2-1 TRBV5-1 - CASSLGLSSSYNEQFF TGCGCCAGCAGCTTGGGACTTTCCAGCTCCTACAATGAGCAGTTCTTC
- TRBJ1-2 TRBV6-1 - CASMGGRTYGYTF TGTGCCAGCATGGGGGGGCGGACCTATGGCTACACCTTC
- TRBJ1-2 TRBV7-9 few CASSPPHGYTF TGTGCCAGCAGCCCCCCCCATGGCTACACCTTC
- TRBJ2-1 TRBV19 - CASIGGIRGYNEQFF TGTGCCAGTATTGGGGGGATTAGGGGCTACAATGAGCAGTTCTTC
TRBD1 TRBJ1-4 TRBV6-1 - CASSDQGASVWEKLFF TGTGCCAGCAGTGACCAGGGGGCGTCAGTGTGGGAAAAACTGTTTTTT
- TRBJ2-1 TRBV19 few CASSPGGAYNEQFF TGTGCCAGTAGTCCTGGCGGGGCCTACAATGAGCAGTTCTTC
TRBD2 TRBJ2-1 TRBV27 - CASSPLANHNEQFF TGTGCCAGCAGCCCACTAGCGAATCACAATGAGCAGTTCTTC
TRBD1 TRBJ2-1 TRBV27 - CASSHRGIVNEQFF TGTGCCAGCAGTCACAGGGGGATAGTCAATGAGCAGTTCTTC
TRBD1 TRBJ1-1 TRBV10-1 - CASSPGQGGLDTEAFF TGCGCCAGCAGTCCGGGACAGGGGGGCCTGGACACTGAAGCTTTCTTT
- TRBJ2-7 TRBV9 - CASSADGSTHDEQYF TGTGCCAGCAGCGCGGACGGGAGTACTCACGACGAGCAGTACTTC
TRBD2 TRBJ2-1 TRBV6-1 - CASSFTGTSGPSGRVNEQFF TGTGCCAGCAGCTTCACCGGGACTAGCGGACCCTCGGGAAGGGTAAATGAGCAGTTCTTC
TRBD1 TRBJ2-7 TRBV6-5 - CASSYRVGQGWDYEQYF TGTGCCAGCAGTTACCGCGTGGGACAGGGGTGGGACTACGAGCAGTACTTC
- TRBJ2-1 TRBV23-1 - CANPRTGKDNEQFF TGCGCCAACCCCCGGACGGGGAAAGACAATGAGCAGTTCTTC
TRBD2 TRBJ2-3 TRBV19 - CASSPQGLASPDTQYF TGTGCCAGTAGTCCCCAGGGACTAGCCAGCCCAGATACGCAGTATTTT
TRBD2 TRBJ2-1 TRBV7-2 - CASSLLAGGRDNEQFF TGTGCCAGCAGCCTCCTAGCGGGAGGGCGGGACAATGAGCAGTTCTTC
- TRBJ2-6 TRBV20-1 - CSARDPGNPLSGANVLTF TGCAGTGCTAGAGATCCGGGGAATCCCCTCTCTGGGGCCAACGTCCTGACTTTC
- TRBJ2-1 TRBV10-2 - CASSESALRYNEQFF TGCGCCAGCAGTGAGAGTGCCTTGAGGTACAATGAGCAGTTCTTC
- TRBJ2-7 TRBV27 - CASSLRGPGGGSRYEQYF TGTGCCAGCAGTCTCCGCGGGCCAGGGGGCGGGAGCAGGTACGAGCAGTACTTC
TRBD1 TRBJ2-7 TRBV24-1 - CATSDPGQGIEQYF TGTGCCACCAGTGATCCGGGACAGGGAATCGAGCAGTACTTC
- TRBJ2-1 TRBV11-2 - CASSQLTGDYEQFF TGTGCCAGCAGCCAACTTACAGGGGACTATGAGCAGTTCTTC
- TRBJ1-1 TRBV6-5 few CASSYSRGGDTEAFF TGTGCCAGCAGTTACTCGAGGGGCGGGGACACTGAAGCTTTCTTT
- TRBJ2-7 TRBV19 - CASSIDLGTIYEQYF TGTGCCAGTAGTATAGATCTTGGGACAATCTACGAGCAGTACTTC
TRBD2 TRBJ2-4 TRBV14 - CASSQFAGGGDIQYF TGTGCCAGCAGCCAGTTCGCGGGAGGAGGGGACATTCAGTACTTC
- TRBJ2-3 TRBV5-1 - CASSLPLTDTQYF TGCGCCAGCAGCTTGCCCCTAACAGATACGCAGTATTTT
TRBD2 TRBJ2-1 TRBV20-1 - CSAYQREGLYNEQFF TGCAGTGCTTACCAGCGGGAGGGCCTGTACAATGAGCAGTTCTTC
TRBD1 TRBJ2-7 TRBV4-2 once CASSHHGTGFHEQYF TGTGCCAGCAGCCATCACGGGACAGGGTTCCACGAGCAGTACTTC
- TRBJ2-5 TRBV6-5 - CASSYLAFPQETQYF TGTGCCAGCAGTTACTTAGCGTTCCCCCAAGAGACCCAGTACTTC
- TRBJ2-5 TRBV4-3 - CASSQESLSGYQETQYF TGCGCCAGCAGCCAAGAATCCCTTTCTGGGTACCAAGAGACCCAGTACTTC
- TRBJ2-7 TRBV27 - CASSFHTSGTSEQYF TGTGCCAGCAGTTTTCATACAAGTGGGACCTCCGAGCAGTACTTC
- TRBJ1-4 TRBV12-3/TRBV12-4 - CASSPEGGPNEKLFF TGTGCCAGCAGTCCCGAGGGTGGGCCTAATGAAAAACTGTTTTTT
TRBD1 TRBJ1-5 TRBV20-1 - CSAPPWDRPGGYSNQPQHF TGCAGTGCTCCCCCTTGGGACAGACCCGGGGGGTATAGCAATCAGCCCCAGCATTTT
- TRBJ1-1 TRBV5-1 - CARSLAGGYTEAFF TGCGCCCGCAGCTTGGCGGGGGGGTACACTGAAGCTTTCTTT
- TRBJ1-1 TRBV10-2 - CASSEFPGITEAFF TGCGCCAGCAGTGAGTTTCCAGGGATAACTGAAGCTTTCTTT